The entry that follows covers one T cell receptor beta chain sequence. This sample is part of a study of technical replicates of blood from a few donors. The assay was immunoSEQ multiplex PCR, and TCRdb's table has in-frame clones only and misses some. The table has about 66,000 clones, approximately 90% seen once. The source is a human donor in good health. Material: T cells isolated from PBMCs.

The CDR3 DNA sequence: TGTGCCAGCAGTCTAGCGGGGGGGTGGGAGACCCAGTACTTC. This gives the protein CASSLAGGWETQYF. The chain joins TRBV11-2 to TRBJ2-5; 12 bases line up with TRBD2. The CDR3 contains 14 residues. Germline CDR1 SGHAT, CDR2 FQNNGV. Unmatched junction bases numbered 4, after V lost 6 bases and J lost 5 bases.